The TCR beta chain described here comes from a study of quantifying T cell responses using KT2 cells. For the study at large: TCR alpha and beta constant-region primers primed reverse transcription of RNA.

This CDR3 has 17 residues. Germline-derived CDR1 and CDR2 are KGHDR and SFDVKD. Trimming took 3 bases from V and 5 from J, leaving 18 bases between them. The cDNA 3' end received a ligated oligonucleotide with a UMI. First-round PCR used around 4 cycles and beta primers RC1.1 and RC1.2 covering TRBC1 and TRBC2. Each CDR3 protein gets one entry after TCRdb re-called the UMI-ligation and nested PCR reads with MiXCR. The table shows tens of thousands of distinct CDR3 sequences, with roughly 7.2% occurring only once. The origin of this receptor is a human donor. J is TRBJ2-2 and V is TRBV24-1, with D possibly being TRBD2 (5 bases). The specimen was PBMCs spiked with cells of the T cell clone KT2. The CDR3 DNA reads TGTGCCACCAGTGATAATCCGGGTCGTCGGACTACCGGGGAGCTGTTTTTT. Translated, it gives CATSDNPGRRTTGELFF.